The rows below give T cell receptor beta chains drawn from one sample of a study of T-cell memory formation after mild COVID-19. TCRdb re-called the 5' RACE reads with MiXCR, one entry per CDR3 protein. This sample carries tens of thousands of distinct CDR3 sequences, about 13% of them seen once, and the ten largest clones take about 28%. The specimen was PBMCs or a T cell subset sorted from them (not recorded which). Receptor source: an adult woman who had mild COVID-19 (a few samples of this study predate the infection). Cell type and time point are not known. The CDR3 runs from the conserved cysteine through the conserved F or W. Each record gives: clone size, J gene, V gene, D gene, CDR3 protein, CDR3 DNA. D genes are given only for firm matches. Some rows have no size entry. The others give once, few or many, or a class for an expanded clone.

abundance: .
j_gene: TRBJ2-6
v_gene: TRBV24-1
d_gene: .
CDR3aa: CATSRTGANVLTF
CDR3nt: TGTGCCACCAGTAGGACTGGGGCCAACGTCCTGACTTTC

abundance: few
j_gene: TRBJ2-1
v_gene: TRBV27
d_gene: .
CDR3aa: CASNGLGEQFF
CDR3nt: TGTGCCAGCAACGGACTTGGTGAGCAGTTCTTC

abundance: few
j_gene: TRBJ2-3
v_gene: TRBV4-2
d_gene: .
CDR3aa: CASSQETPRDEQYF
CDR3nt: TGTGCCAGCAGCCAAGAGACCCCCCGTGACGAGCAGTATTTT

abundance: few
j_gene: TRBJ2-1
v_gene: TRBV6-2/TRBV6-3
d_gene: .
CDR3aa: CASSLRDPSVEQFF
CDR3nt: TGTGCCAGCAGCCTCCGGGACCCCTCGGTGGAGCAGTTCTTC

abundance: few
j_gene: TRBJ2-1
v_gene: TRBV11-1
d_gene: TRBD1
CDR3aa: CASSPMDREYNEQFF
CDR3nt: TGTGCCAGCAGCCCCATGGACAGGGAATACAATGAGCAGTTCTTC

abundance: few
j_gene: TRBJ1-4
v_gene: TRBV2
d_gene: .
CDR3aa: CASNYPGRAEKLFF
CDR3nt: TGTGCCAGCAATTACCCCGGTCGGGCTGAAAAACTGTTTTTT

abundance: few
j_gene: TRBJ2-7
v_gene: TRBV12-3/TRBV12-4
d_gene: TRBD1
CDR3aa: CASSLRQGNYEQYF
CDR3nt: TGTGCCAGCAGTTTGCGACAGGGCAACTACGAGCAGTACTTC

abundance: few
j_gene: TRBJ2-7
v_gene: TRBV7-6
d_gene: TRBD2
CDR3aa: CASSSPTGTSSHEQYF
CDR3nt: TGTGCCAGCAGCTCCCCAACCGGGACTAGCAGTCACGAGCAGTACTTC

abundance: .
j_gene: TRBJ2-7
v_gene: TRBV2
d_gene: .
CDR3aa: CVTRGYEQYF
CDR3nt: TGTGTCACTCGGGGCTACGAGCAGTACTTC

abundance: few
j_gene: TRBJ1-1
v_gene: TRBV29-1
d_gene: .
CDR3aa: CSVKGLEAFF
CDR3nt: TGCAGCGTTAAGGGGCTTGAAGCTTTCTTT